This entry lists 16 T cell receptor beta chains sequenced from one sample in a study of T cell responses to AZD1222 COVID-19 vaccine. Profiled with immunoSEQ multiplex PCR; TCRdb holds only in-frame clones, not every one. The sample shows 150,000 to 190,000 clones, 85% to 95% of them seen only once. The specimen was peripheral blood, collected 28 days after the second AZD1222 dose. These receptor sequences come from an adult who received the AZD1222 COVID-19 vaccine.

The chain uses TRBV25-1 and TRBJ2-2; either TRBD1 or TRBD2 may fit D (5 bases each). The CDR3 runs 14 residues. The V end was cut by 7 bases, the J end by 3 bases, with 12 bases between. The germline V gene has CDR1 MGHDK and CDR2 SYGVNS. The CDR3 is CASTPGRYTGELFF. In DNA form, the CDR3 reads TGTGCCAGCACCCCGGGACGTTACACCGGGGAGCTGTTTTTT.

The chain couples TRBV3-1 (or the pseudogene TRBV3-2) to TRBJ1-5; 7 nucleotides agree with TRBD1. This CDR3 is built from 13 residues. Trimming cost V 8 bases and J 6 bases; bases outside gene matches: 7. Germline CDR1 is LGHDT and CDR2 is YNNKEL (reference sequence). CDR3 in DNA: TGTGCCAGCTCTACGGGACAGACTCAGCCCCAGCATTTT. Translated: CASSTGQTQPQHF.

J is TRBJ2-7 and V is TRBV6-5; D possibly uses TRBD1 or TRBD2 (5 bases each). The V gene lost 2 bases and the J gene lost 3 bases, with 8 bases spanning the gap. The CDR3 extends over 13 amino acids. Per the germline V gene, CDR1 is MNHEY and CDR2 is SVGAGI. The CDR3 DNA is TGTGCCAGCAGTTACGCAGGGAGCTACGAGCAGTACTTC. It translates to CASSYAGSYEQYF.

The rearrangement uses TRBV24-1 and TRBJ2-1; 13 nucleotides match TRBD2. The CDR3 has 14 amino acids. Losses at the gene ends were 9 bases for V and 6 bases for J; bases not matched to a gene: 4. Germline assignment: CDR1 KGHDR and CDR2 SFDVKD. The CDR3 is CATAGLAGSNEQFF. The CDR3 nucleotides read TGTGCCACCGCGGGACTAGCGGGATCCAATGAGCAGTTCTTC.

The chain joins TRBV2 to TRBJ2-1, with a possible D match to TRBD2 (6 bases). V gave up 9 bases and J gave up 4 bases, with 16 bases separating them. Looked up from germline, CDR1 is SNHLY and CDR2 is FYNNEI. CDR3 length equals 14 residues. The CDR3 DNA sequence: TGTGCCAGTCAAGGGGTAGCGGTGTACAATGAGCAGTTCTTC. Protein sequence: CASQGVAVYNEQFF. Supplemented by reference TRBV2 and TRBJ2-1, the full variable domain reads EPEVTQTPSHQVTQMGQEVILRCVPISNHLYFYWYRQILGQKVEFLVSFYNNEISEKSEIFDDQFSVERPDGSNFTLKIRSTKLEDSAMYFCASQGVAVYNEQFFGPGTRLTVL.

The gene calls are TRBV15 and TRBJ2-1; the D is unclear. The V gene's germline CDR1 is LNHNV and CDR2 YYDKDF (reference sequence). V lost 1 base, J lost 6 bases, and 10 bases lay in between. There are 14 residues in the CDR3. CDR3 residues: CATSRVRSINEQFF. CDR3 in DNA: TGTGCCACCAGCAGAGTTCGTAGCATCAATGAGCAGTTCTTC. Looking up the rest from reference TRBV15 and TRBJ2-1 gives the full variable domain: DAMVIQNPRYQVTQFGKPVTLSCSQTLNHNVMYWYQQKSSQAPKLLFHYYDKDFNNEADTPDNFQSRRPNTSFCFLDIRSPGLGDTAMYLCATSRVRSINEQFFGPGTRLTVL.

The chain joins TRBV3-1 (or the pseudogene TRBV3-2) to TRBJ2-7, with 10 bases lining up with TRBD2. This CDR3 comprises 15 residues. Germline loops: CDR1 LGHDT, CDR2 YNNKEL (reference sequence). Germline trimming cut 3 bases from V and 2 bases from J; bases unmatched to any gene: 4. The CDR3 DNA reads TGTGCCAGCAGCCATTGGACTAGCGGAACCTACGAGCAGTACTTC. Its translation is CASSHWTSGTYEQYF.

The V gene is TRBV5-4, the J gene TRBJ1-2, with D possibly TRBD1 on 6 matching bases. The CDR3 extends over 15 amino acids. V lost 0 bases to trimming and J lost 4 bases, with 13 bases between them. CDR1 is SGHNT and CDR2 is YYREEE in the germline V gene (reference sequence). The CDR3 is CASSLARGAAYGYTF. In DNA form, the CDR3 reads TGTGCCAGCAGCTTGGCCAGGGGAGCAGCCTATGGCTACACCTTC.

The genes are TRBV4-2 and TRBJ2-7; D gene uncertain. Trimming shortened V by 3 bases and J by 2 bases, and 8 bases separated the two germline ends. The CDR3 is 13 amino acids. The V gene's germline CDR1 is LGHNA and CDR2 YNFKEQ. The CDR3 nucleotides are TGTGCCAGCAGCCAGGGAAGAACCTACGAGCAGTACTTC. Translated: CASSQGRTYEQYF.

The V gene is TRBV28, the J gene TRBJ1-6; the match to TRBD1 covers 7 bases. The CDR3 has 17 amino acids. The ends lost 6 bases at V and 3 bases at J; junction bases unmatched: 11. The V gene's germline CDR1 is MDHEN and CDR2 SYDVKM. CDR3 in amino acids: CASRSLSRGGYNSPLHF. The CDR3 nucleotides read TGTGCCAGCAGATCATTATCCAGGGGGGGCTATAATTCACCCCTCCACTTT.

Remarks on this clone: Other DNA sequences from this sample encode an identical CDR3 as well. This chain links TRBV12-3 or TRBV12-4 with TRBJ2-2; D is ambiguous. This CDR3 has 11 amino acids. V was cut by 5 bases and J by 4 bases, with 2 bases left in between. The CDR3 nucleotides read TGTGCCAGCAGTCGCACCGGGGAGCTGTTTTTT. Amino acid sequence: CASSRTGELFF.

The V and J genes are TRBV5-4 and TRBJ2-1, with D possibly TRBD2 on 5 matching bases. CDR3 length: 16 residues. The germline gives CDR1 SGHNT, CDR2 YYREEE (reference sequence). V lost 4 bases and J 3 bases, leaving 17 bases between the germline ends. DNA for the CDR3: TGTGCCAGCAGCCCTCGGGCGGGCGCATTCTACAATGAGCAGTTCTTC. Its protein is CASSPRAGAFYNEQFF.

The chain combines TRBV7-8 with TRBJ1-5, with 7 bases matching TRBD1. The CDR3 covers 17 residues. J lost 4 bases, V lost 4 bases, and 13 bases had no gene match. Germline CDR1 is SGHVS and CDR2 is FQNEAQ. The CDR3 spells CASSSYYPGGANQPQHF. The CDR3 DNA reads TGTGCCAGCAGCTCGTATTACCCAGGGGGGGCTAATCAGCCCCAGCATTTT.

The CDR3 region has the DNA TGTGCCAGCAGTTTATCCGGGACAAAACCATCTAATGAAAAACTGTTTTTT. It specifies CASSLSGTKPSNEKLFF. The chain carries TRBV28 and TRBJ1-4; D may be TRBD1 (6 bases). Deletions cut 1 base from V and 3 bases from J, with 15 bases between. There are 17 residues in the CDR3. Per germline, CDR1 MDHEN and CDR2 SYDVKM.

The CDR3 DNA reads as TGTGCCAGCAGAAGGACAGGATGGAACACTGAAGCTTTCTTT. Protein product: CASRRTGWNTEAFF. The chain recombines TRBV6-5 with TRBJ1-1; TRBD1 matches at 7 bases. This CDR3 region has 14 residues. Germline V gives CDR1 MNHEY, CDR2 SVGAGI. V trimming: 6 bases; J trimming: 1 base; junction bases outside the gene matches: 5.

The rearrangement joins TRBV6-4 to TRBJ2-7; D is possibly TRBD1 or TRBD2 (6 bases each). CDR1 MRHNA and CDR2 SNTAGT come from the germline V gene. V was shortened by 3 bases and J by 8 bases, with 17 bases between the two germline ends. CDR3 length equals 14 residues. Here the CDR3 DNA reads TGTGCCAGCAGTGAATCGTGGGGGGCGTACCAGCAGTACTTC. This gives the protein CASSESWGAYQQYF.